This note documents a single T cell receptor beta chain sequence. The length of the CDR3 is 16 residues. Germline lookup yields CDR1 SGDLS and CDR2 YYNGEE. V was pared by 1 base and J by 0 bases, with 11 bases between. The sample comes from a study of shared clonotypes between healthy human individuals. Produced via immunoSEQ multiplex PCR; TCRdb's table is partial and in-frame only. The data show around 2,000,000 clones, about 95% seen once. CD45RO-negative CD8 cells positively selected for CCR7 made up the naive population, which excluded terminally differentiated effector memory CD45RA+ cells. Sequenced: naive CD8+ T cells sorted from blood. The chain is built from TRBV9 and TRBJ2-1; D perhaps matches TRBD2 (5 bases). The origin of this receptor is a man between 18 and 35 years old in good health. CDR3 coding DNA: TGTGCCAGCAGCGTATCCCCGGGAAGCTCCTACAATGAGCAGTTCTTC. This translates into CASSVSPGSSYNEQFF.